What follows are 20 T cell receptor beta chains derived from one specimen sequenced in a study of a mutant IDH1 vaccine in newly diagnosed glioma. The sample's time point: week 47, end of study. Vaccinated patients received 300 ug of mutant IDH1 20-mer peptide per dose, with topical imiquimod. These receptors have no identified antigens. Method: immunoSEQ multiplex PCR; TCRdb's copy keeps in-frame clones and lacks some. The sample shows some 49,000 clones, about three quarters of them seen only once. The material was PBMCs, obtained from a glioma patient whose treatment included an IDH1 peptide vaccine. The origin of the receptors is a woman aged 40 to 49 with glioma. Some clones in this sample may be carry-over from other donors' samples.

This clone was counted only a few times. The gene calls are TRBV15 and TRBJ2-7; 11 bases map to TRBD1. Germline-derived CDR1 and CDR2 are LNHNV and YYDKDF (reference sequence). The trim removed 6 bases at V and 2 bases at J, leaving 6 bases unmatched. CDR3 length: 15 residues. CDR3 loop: CATRRGTGGTYEQYF. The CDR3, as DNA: TGTGCCACCAGGCGAGGGACAGGGGGAACCTACGAGCAGTACTTC.

Here the CDR3 reads CASSYDSNQPQHF. The CDR3, as DNA: TGTGCCAGCAGTTACGATAGCAATCAGCCCCAGCATTTT. The chain uses TRBV2 and TRBJ1-5; D gene uncertain. Between the trimmed V and J ends, which lost 5 bases and 0 bases, there was a span of 5 bases. Germline V gene data show CDR1 as SNHLY and CDR2 as FYNNEI. There are 13 residues in the CDR3.

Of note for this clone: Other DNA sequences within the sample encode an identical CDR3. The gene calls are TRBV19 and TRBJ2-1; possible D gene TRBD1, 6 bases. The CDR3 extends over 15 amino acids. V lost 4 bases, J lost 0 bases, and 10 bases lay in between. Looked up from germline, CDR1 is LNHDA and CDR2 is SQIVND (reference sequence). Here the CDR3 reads CASSTTGFSYNEQFF. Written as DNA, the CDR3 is TGTGCCAGTAGTACCACAGGGTTCTCCTACAATGAGCAGTTCTTC.

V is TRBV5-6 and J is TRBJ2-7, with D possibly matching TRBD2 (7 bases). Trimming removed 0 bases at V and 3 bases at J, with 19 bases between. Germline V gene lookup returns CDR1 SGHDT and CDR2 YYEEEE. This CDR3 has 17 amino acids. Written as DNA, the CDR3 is TGTGCCAGCAGCTTGGGACTCGGGGGGCGGAGGGTCTACGAGCAGTACTTC. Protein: CASSLGLGGRRVYEQYF.

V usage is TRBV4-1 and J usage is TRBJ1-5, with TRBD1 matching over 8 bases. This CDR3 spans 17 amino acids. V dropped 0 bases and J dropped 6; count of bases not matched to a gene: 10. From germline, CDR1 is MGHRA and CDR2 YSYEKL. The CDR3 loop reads CASSQDLTGVWSQPQHF. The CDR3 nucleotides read TGCGCCAGCAGCCAAGATTTGACAGGGGTATGGAGTCAGCCCCAGCATTTT.

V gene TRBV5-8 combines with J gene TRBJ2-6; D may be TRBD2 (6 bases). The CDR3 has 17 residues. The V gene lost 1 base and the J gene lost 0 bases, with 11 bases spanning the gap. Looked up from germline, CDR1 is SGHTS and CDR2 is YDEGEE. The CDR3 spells CASSLSGHFSGANVLTF. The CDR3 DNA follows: TGTGCCAGCAGCTTGAGCGGGCACTTCTCTGGGGCCAACGTCCTGACTTTC.

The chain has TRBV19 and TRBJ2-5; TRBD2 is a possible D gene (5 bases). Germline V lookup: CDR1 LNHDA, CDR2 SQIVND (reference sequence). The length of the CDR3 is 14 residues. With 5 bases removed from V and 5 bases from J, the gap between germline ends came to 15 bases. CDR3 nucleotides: TGTGCCAGTAGTTATGGACTGGGCGGGGAGACCCAGTACTTC. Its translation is CASSYGLGGETQYF.

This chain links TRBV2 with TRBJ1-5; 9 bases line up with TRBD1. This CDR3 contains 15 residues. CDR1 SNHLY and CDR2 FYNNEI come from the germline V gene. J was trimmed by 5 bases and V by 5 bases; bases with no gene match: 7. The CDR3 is CASSSPGQGDQPQHF. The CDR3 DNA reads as TGTGCCAGCAGTTCCCCGGGACAGGGAGATCAGCCCCAGCATTTT.

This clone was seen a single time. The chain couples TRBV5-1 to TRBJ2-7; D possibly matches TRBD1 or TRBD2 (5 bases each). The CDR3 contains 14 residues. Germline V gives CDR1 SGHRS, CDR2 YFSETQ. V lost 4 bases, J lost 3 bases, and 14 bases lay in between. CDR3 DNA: TGCGCCAGCAGCATACACGGGGCGATCTACGAGCAGTACTTC. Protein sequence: CASSIHGAIYEQYF. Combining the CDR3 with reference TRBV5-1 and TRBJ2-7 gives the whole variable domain KAGVTQTPRYLIKTRGQQVTLSCSPISGHRSVSWYQQTPGQGLQFLFEYFSETQRNKGNFPGRFSGRQFSNSRSEMNVSTLELGDSALYLCASSIHGAIYEQYFGPGTRLTVT.

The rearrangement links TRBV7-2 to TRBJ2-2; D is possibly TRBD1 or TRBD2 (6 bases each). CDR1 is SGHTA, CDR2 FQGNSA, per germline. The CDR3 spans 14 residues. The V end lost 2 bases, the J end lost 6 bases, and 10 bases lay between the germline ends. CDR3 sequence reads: CASSLYRGAGELFF. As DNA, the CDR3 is TGTGCCAGCAGCTTATATAGGGGGGCCGGGGAGCTGTTTTTT.

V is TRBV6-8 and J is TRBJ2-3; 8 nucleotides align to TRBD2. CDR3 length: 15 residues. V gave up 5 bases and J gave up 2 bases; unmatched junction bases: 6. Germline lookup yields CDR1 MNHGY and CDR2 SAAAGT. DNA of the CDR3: TGTGCCAGCAGTCCCGAGCGGGGGTTCACAGATACGCAGTATTTT. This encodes CASSPERGFTDTQYF.

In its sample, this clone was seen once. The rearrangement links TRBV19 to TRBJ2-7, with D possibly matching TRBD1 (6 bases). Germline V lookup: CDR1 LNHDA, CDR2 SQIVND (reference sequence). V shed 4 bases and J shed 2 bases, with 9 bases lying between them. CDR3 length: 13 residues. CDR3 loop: CASSRQVAYEQYF. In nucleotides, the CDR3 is TGTGCCAGTAGTAGACAGGTAGCCTACGAGCAGTACTTC.

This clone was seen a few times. The CDR3 DNA follows: TGTGCCAGCAGCTTGGCCTGGGACAGCGGGCACTACACCTTC. Translation: CASSLAWDSGHYTF. V and J are TRBV5-8 and TRBJ1-2; the match to TRBD1 covers 7 bases. The CDR3 runs to 14 residues. Germline V CDR1 and CDR2: SGHTS, YDEGEE. J lost 10 bases, V lost 0 bases, and 9 bases had no gene match.

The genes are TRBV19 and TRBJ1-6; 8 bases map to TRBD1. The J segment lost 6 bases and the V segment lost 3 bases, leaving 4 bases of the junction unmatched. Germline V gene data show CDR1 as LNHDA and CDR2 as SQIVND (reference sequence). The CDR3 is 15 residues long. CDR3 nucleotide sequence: TGTGCCAGTAGTATCAGGGGGCTCGGTAATTCACCCCTCCACTTT. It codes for CASSIRGLGNSPLHF.

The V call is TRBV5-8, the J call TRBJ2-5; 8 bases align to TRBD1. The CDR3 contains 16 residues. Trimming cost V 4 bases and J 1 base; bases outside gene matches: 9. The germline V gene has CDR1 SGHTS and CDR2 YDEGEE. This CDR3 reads CASSAWPGQGQETQYF. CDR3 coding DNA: TGTGCCAGCAGCGCCTGGCCCGGACAGGGCCAAGAGACCCAGTACTTC. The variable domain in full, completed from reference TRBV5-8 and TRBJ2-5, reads EAGVTQSPTHLIKTRGQQATLRCSPISGHTSVYWYQQALGLGLQFLLWYDEGEERNRGNFPPRFSGRQFPNYSSELNVNALELEDSALYLCASSAWPGQGQETQYFGPGTRLLVL.

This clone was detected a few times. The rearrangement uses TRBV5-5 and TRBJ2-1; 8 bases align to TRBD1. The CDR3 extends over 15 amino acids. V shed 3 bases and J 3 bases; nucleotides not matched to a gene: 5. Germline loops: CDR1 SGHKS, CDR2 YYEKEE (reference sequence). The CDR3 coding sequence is TGTGCCAGCAGCTCCGGGACAGGCTTCTACAATGAGCAGTTCTTC. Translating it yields CASSSGTGFYNEQFF.

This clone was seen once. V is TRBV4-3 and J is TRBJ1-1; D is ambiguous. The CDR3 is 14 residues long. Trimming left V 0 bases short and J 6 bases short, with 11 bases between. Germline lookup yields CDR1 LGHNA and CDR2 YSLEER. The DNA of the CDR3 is TGCGCCAGCAGCCAAGATCGGGAGGGCCCTGAAGCTTTCTTT. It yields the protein CASSQDREGPEAFF.

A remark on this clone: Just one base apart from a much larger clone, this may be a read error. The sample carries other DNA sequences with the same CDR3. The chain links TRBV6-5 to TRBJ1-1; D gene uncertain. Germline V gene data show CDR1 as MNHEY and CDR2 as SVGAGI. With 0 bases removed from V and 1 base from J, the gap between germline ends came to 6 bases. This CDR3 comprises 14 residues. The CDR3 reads CASSYSEGNTEAFF. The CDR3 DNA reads TGTGCCAGCAGTTACTCGGAGGGGAACACTGAAGCTTTCTTT.

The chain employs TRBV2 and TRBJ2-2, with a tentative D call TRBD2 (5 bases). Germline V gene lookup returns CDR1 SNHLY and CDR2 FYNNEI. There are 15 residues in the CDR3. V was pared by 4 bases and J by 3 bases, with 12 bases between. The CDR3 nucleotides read TGTGCCAGCAGTGCGGAGGTTTTGGACACCGGGGAGCTGTTTTTT. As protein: CASSAEVLDTGELFF.

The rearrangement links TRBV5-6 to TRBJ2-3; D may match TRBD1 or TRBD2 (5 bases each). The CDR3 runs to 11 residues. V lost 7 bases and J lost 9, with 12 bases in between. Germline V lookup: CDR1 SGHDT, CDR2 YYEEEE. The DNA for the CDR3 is TGTGCCAGCTACCGGGACGGAACGCAGTATTTT. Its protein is CASYRDGTQYF.